Listed below are T cell receptor beta chains from one sample, sequenced in a study of cytomegalovirus exposure and HLA in healthy donors. The table came from immunoSEQ multiplex PCR; TCRdb's copy has only in-frame clones and leaves some out. The sample consists of about 140,000 clones, approximately 71% of them appearing once. Sequencing input: PBMCs. These receptors came from a man aged 25-45 years in good health and CMV-seropositive. Each CDR3 is given with its conserved first and last residue. The D gene is left open where the match is weak. Only some rows state a clone size, as once, few, many or a class for expanded clones.

D: TRBD1; J: TRBJ1-3; size: few; V: TRBV9; DNA: TGTGCCAGCAGCGACCGACAGGGGCCTGGAAACACCATATATTTT; CDR3: CASSDRQGPGNTIYF
D: .; J: TRBJ2-1; size: .; V: TRBV9; DNA: TGTGCCAGCAGCTCCAGATCCCTCAATGAGCAGTTCTTC; CDR3: CASSSRSLNEQFF
D: .; J: TRBJ2-2; size: few; V: TRBV19; DNA: TGTGCCAGTAGTATACTCGGCAGGGGCACCCCAAACACCGGGGAGCTGTTTTTT; CDR3: CASSILGRGTPNTGELFF
D: .; J: TRBJ1-2; size: once; V: TRBV6-5; DNA: TGTGCCAGCAAGAGTACAGCTATTTTCTATGGCTACACCTTC; CDR3: CASKSTAIFYGYTF
D: .; J: TRBJ2-7; size: .; V: TRBV30; DNA: TGTGCCTGGGCAACATGGAGAACCTACGAGCAGTACTTC; CDR3: CAWATWRTYEQYF
D: .; J: TRBJ1-1; size: .; V: TRBV2; DNA: TGTGCCAGCAGCCAACAGGGAAACACTGAAGCTTTCTTT; CDR3: CASSQQGNTEAFF
D: .; J: TRBJ2-7; size: .; V: TRBV5-4; DNA: TGTGCCAGCAGCTTTGGGCACGAGCAGTACTTC; CDR3: CASSFGHEQYF
D: .; J: TRBJ1-5; size: .; V: TRBV5-6; DNA: TGTGCCAGCAGCTTGGTCGGTTCCAATCAGCCCCAGCATTTT; CDR3: CASSLVGSNQPQHF
D: TRBD2; J: TRBJ2-1; size: .; V: TRBV7-2; DNA: TGTGCCAGCAGCCTCCTAGCGGGCAGATTCTTC; CDR3: CASSLLAGRFF
D: TRBD2; J: TRBJ2-4; size: .; V: TRBV10-2; DNA: TGCGCCAGCAGTGAGCCGAACCTCGGGGGGAACATTCAGTACTTC; CDR3: CASSEPNLGGNIQYF
D: .; J: TRBJ2-7; size: .; V: TRBV6-1; DNA: TGTGCCAGCAGTGAAGCTCCAACCCTGGACAGTTACTACGAGCAGTACTTC; CDR3: CASSEAPTLDSYYEQYF
D: .; J: TRBJ2-7; size: .; V: TRBV7-8; DNA: TGTGCCAGCAGCTTATCTAGCGACTCCTACGAGCAGTACTTC; CDR3: CASSLSSDSYEQYF
D: TRBD1; J: TRBJ2-6; size: once; V: TRBV5-1; DNA: TGCGCCAGCAGCTTACAGGGGGGTAACTCTGGGGCCAACGTCCTGACTTTC; CDR3: CASSLQGGNSGANVLTF
D: .; J: TRBJ1-1; size: .; V: TRBV27; DNA: TGTGCCAGCGGGTTGGGGCCGATGAACACTGAAGCTTTCTTT; CDR3: CASGLGPMNTEAFF
D: TRBD1; J: TRBJ1-4; size: .; V: TRBV28; DNA: TGTGCCAGCAGTTTACTAGACAGGGATGAAAAACTGTTTTTT; CDR3: CASSLLDRDEKLFF
D: TRBD2; J: TRBJ2-1; size: .; V: TRBV9; DNA: TGTGCCAGCAGTCCTCCGGGACTAAATCCTCCGGTTGAGCAGTTCTTC; CDR3: CASSPPGLNPPVEQFF
D: .; J: TRBJ2-2; size: .; V: TRBV6-5; DNA: TGTGCCAGCAGGCGAGACTCGACCACCGGGGAGCTGTTTTTT; CDR3: CASRRDSTTGELFF
D: TRBD1; J: TRBJ2-7; size: .; V: TRBV7-3; DNA: TGTGCCAGCAGCTTAACAATGGGACAGGCATACGAGCAGTACTTC; CDR3: CASSLTMGQAYEQYF
D: TRBD1; J: TRBJ2-7; size: .; V: TRBV5-8; DNA: TGTGCCAGCAGCTTGCTGGGACAGGGGGCCTACGAGCAGTACTTC; CDR3: CASSLLGQGAYEQYF
D: .; J: TRBJ2-1; size: .; V: TRBV7-9; DNA: TGTGCCAGCAGCTTAGCGCAAGGGGTCAATGAGCAGTTCTTC; CDR3: CASSLAQGVNEQFF
D: .; J: TRBJ2-3; size: few; V: TRBV7-9; DNA: TGTGCCAGCAGCTTAGGGCGGGCGATTAGCACAGATACGCAGTATTTT; CDR3: CASSLGRAISTDTQYF
D: .; J: TRBJ1-1; size: few; V: TRBV6-6; DNA: TGTGCCAGCAGTTACGGGCCAACCACTGAAGCTTTCTTT; CDR3: CASSYGPTTEAFF
D: TRBD1; J: TRBJ1-2; size: .; V: TRBV2; DNA: TGTGCCAGCAGTACGAACGGACAGGCGAATGGCTACACCTTC; CDR3: CASSTNGQANGYTF
D: TRBD1; J: TRBJ1-4; size: .; V: TRBV9; DNA: TGTGCCAGCAGCGTAGCAGGGACAGGGGTTGAAAAACTGTTTTTT; CDR3: CASSVAGTGVEKLFF
D: .; J: TRBJ2-2; size: few; V: TRBV14; DNA: TGTGCCAGCAGCCAAGAAGAGGTCTATAACACCGGGGAGCTGTTTTTT; CDR3: CASSQEEVYNTGELFF
D: .; J: TRBJ2-7; size: once; V: TRBV2; DNA: TGTGCCAGCAGTGTCCAATACGAGCAGTACTTC; CDR3: CASSVQYEQYF
D: TRBD2; J: TRBJ2-7; size: .; V: TRBV23-1; DNA: TGCGCCAGCAGTCAATCGATCGCCAACCATTCCGGGACTAGCGGGAGGAGAATCCCCTACGAGCAGTACTTC; CDR3: CASSQSIANHSGTSGRRIPYEQYF
D: .; J: TRBJ2-7; size: .; V: TRBV7-2; DNA: TGTGCCAGCAGCTTTCTCGGGGTCGTCGCCTACGAGCAGTACTTC; CDR3: CASSFLGVVAYEQYF
D: TRBD1; J: TRBJ2-1; size: .; V: TRBV10-3; DNA: TGTGCCGTGGGGACAGATCGATACAATGAGCAGTTCTTC; CDR3: CAVGTDRYNEQFF
D: TRBD2; J: TRBJ2-1; size: .; V: TRBV6-5; DNA: TGTGCCAGCAGTTACTCGCTAGCGGCCTCCTACAATGAGCAGTTCTTC; CDR3: CASSYSLAASYNEQFF
D: TRBD2; J: TRBJ2-3; size: few; V: TRBV9; DNA: TGTGCCAGCAGCCCGCTAGCGGGAGGGAACACAGATACGCAGTATTTT; CDR3: CASSPLAGGNTDTQYF
D: TRBD1; J: TRBJ2-7; size: .; V: TRBV9; DNA: TGTGCCAGCAGCGGAGCCCGACAGGGGGCTGGGAACGAGCAGTACTTC; CDR3: CASSGARQGAGNEQYF
D: TRBD1; J: TRBJ1-1; size: .; V: TRBV18; DNA: TGTGCCAGCTTGACAGGGGTAGTGTCGCCTGAAGCTTTCTTT; CDR3: CASLTGVVSPEAFF
D: TRBD1; J: TRBJ2-5; size: .; V: TRBV25-1; DNA: TGTGCCAGCAGTGGGGGACAGCAGATCCAAGAGACCCAGTACTTC; CDR3: CASSGGQQIQETQYF
D: .; J: TRBJ2-7; size: .; V: TRBV5-1; DNA: TGCGCCAGCAGCCCCACCGGAGTCCACGAGCAGTACTTC; CDR3: CASSPTGVHEQYF
D: .; J: TRBJ2-3; size: .; V: TRBV11-3; DNA: TGTGCCAGCAGCTTAGGAGTACGGGAGTCAGAAGATACGCAGTATTTT; CDR3: CASSLGVRESEDTQYF
D: TRBD2; J: TRBJ2-1; size: .; V: TRBV10-2; DNA: TGCGCCAGCACCGACGGAGCGGGAGGGAACAATGAGCAGTTCTTC; CDR3: CASTDGAGGNNEQFF
D: .; J: TRBJ2-1; size: .; V: TRBV14; DNA: TGTGCCAGCAGCCCGCCGGGGCCAGGGGATGAGCAGTTCTTC; CDR3: CASSPPGPGDEQFF
D: TRBD2; J: TRBJ2-7; size: .; V: TRBV5-1; DNA: TGCGCCAGCAGCTTGGGCCGCGATTTAGCGGGAGGGCCCTACGAGCAGTACTTC; CDR3: CASSLGRDLAGGPYEQYF
D: .; J: TRBJ2-3; size: few; V: TRBV4-1; DNA: TGCGCCAGCAGCCCAAGTGGTCAGGGAACAGATACGCAGTATTTT; CDR3: CASSPSGQGTDTQYF
D: .; J: TRBJ2-7; size: once; V: TRBV28; DNA: TGTGCCAGCAGCTCGTCAAGCGGAGCGACTTTCTACGAGCAGTACTTC; CDR3: CASSSSSGATFYEQYF
D: TRBD2; J: TRBJ2-1; size: .; V: TRBV9; DNA: TGTGCCAGCAGCTCTCGACTAGCGAGGGATGAGCAGTTCTTC; CDR3: CASSSRLARDEQFF
D: TRBD1; J: TRBJ1-2; size: .; V: TRBV27; DNA: TGTGCCAGCAGTCATGGACAGGGTTACGGCTACACCTTC; CDR3: CASSHGQGYGYTF
D: TRBD2; J: TRBJ2-1; size: .; V: TRBV7-9; DNA: TGTGCCAGCCTTTTGGGGGGAGCGGGAGGACCATTTCCCCACAATGAGCAGTTCTTC; CDR3: CASLLGGAGGPFPHNEQFF
D: .; J: TRBJ1-5; size: .; V: TRBV7-9; DNA: TGTGCCAGCAGCCCGGGGAATCAGCCCCAGCATTTT; CDR3: CASSPGNQPQHF
D: .; J: TRBJ2-6; size: few; V: TRBV6-4; DNA: TGTGCCAGCAGTGCCTCCCCGGGAACGGGGGCCAACGTCCTGACTTTC; CDR3: CASSASPGTGANVLTF
D: TRBD1; J: TRBJ1-4; size: .; V: TRBV2; DNA: TGTGCCACCACCGGGACAGCCAATAATGAAAAACTGTTTTTT; CDR3: CATTGTANNEKLFF
D: TRBD1; J: TRBJ2-5; size: few; V: TRBV2; DNA: TGTGCCAGCAGTAACCCCGGTGGGACAGGGGGCTTAGAGGAGACCCAGTACTTC; CDR3: CASSNPGGTGGLEETQYF
D: .; J: TRBJ2-7; size: .; V: TRBV7-2; DNA: TGTGCCAGCAGCCGAACGAGAGTAAACAGGGACGAGCAGTACTTC; CDR3: CASSRTRVNRDEQYF
D: .; J: TRBJ1-1; size: .; V: TRBV2; DNA: TGTGCCAGCAGTGAAACTGCAGGGGCTGAAGCTTTCTTT; CDR3: CASSETAGAEAFF
D: .; J: TRBJ2-3; size: .; V: TRBV11-2; DNA: TGTGCCAGCAGCTTCTCAGGAGGTGATACGCAGTATTTT; CDR3: CASSFSGGDTQYF
D: .; J: TRBJ2-1; size: .; V: TRBV20-1; DNA: TGCAGTGCTAAACAGTACAATGAGCAGTTCTTC; CDR3: CSAKQYNEQFF
D: TRBD2; J: TRBJ2-5; size: .; V: TRBV6-6; DNA: TGTGCCATCAGCAAAACTAGCGGGAGCGGGGAGACCCAGTACTTC; CDR3: CAISKTSGSGETQYF
D: TRBD2; J: TRBJ2-1; size: .; V: TRBV11-2; DNA: TGTGCCAGCAGCTTGTCTAGCGGGACTTACGATGAGCAGTTCTTC; CDR3: CASSLSSGTYDEQFF
D: TRBD2; J: TRBJ2-3; size: .; V: TRBV2; DNA: TGTGCCAGCAGTCCTAGCGGGATTAGCACAGATACGCAGTATTTT; CDR3: CASSPSGISTDTQYF
D: TRBD1; J: TRBJ1-4; size: .; V: TRBV4-1; DNA: TGCGCCAGCAGCCAAGACGAAGGGACAGGGTGGGAAAAACTGTTTTTT; CDR3: CASSQDEGTGWEKLFF
D: TRBD2; J: TRBJ2-5; size: few; V: TRBV15; DNA: TGTGCCACACAAGCAAACCGAGCGGGAGGTCGAGAGACCCAGTACTTC; CDR3: CATQANRAGGRETQYF
D: .; J: TRBJ2-1; size: .; V: TRBV10-3; DNA: TGTGCCATCAGTACCCTAGCCAATGAGCAGTTCTTC; CDR3: CAISTLANEQFF
D: TRBD1; J: TRBJ1-1; size: .; V: TRBV5-1; DNA: TGCGCCAGCCGTGAAGGGGGCTCTGAAGCTTTCTTT; CDR3: CASREGGSEAFF